This paragraph covers one T cell receptor (beta chain) sequence. The sample originates from a study of OX40 agonist ivuxolimab in advanced cancers. Overall study: Earlier treatment with anti-PD-1, anti-PD-L1 or anti-CTLA-4 was permitted, and under 50% had received some.

Data came from immunoSEQ multiplex PCR; TCRdb stores just in-frame clones and leaves some out. This table holds tens of thousands of clones, approximately 86% found once. V shed 4 bases, J shed 5 bases, and the junction held 20 bases outside the gene matches. CDR3 length: 20 residues. Germline V gene lookup returns CDR1 SGHNT and CDR2 YYREEE (reference sequence). The receptor was isolated from an adult with an advanced solid tumor such as melanoma, head and neck, liver or kidney cancer. Here the sequenced sample was CD4+ or CD8+ T cells sorted from blood, taken in a trial of the OX40 agonist ivuxolimab. The chain links TRBV5-4 to TRBJ2-2; 10 bases fit TRBD2. This CDR3 reads CASSVEIPFIAGGETGELFF. CDR3 sequence (DNA): TGTGCCAGCAGCGTTGAAATTCCCTTCATAGCGGGAGGAGAAACCGGGGAGCTGTTTTTT.